The subject of this entry is one TCR beta chain. The sample comes from a study of blood T cell repertoires in COVID-19. Germline assignment: CDR1 SGHTA and CDR2 FQGTGA. The ends lost 5 bases at V and 4 bases at J; junction bases unmatched: 6. The CDR3 extends over 15 amino acids. Method: immunoSEQ multiplex PCR; TCRdb's copy keeps in-frame clones and lacks some. The sample holds about 120,000 clones; approximately 80% are singletons and the top ten take around 3.9%. The gene calls are TRBV7-3 and TRBJ2-3, with TRBD2 matching over 10 bases. The sequence was collected from a woman older than 75 with acute or convalescent COVID-19. The sample taken for sequencing was peripheral blood. CDR3 in amino acids: CASSPLAGGSDTQYF. Here the CDR3 DNA reads TGTGCCAGCAGCCCATTAGCGGGAGGTTCAGATACGCAGTATTTT.